The clone carrying this TCR beta chain has a single count. Its antigen remains unknown. The sample is drawn from a study of cytomegalovirus exposure and HLA in healthy donors. The CDR3 is 14 amino acids. Germline V gene lookup returns CDR1 GTSNPN and CDR2 SVGIG (reference sequence). V was clipped by 3 bases and J by 2 bases, with 8 bases between them. A multiplex PCR was run with 60 Vbeta primers and 13 Jbeta primers. Profiling relied on immunoSEQ multiplex PCR, and the TCRdb table lists in-frame clones only, not all of them. The top ten clones hold 0.75% to 0.95% of a sample with approximately 150,000 clones, roughly three quarters of them seen once. Study-wide points: Cytomegalovirus association was listed for 150 to 200 TCR beta chains. About 90% or about 30% of the time was how often most TCR beta V segments were productive, according to an earlier analysis.

The specimen was PBMCs. The J gene is TRBJ2-6, the V gene TRBV30, with D maybe TRBD1 (5 bases). This clonotype was sampled from a woman aged 60-75 years in good health and CMV-seronegative. The CDR3 reads CAWSLGPGANVLTF. CDR3 DNA sequence: TGTGCCTGGAGCCTGGGGCCTGGGGCCAACGTCCTGACTTTC.